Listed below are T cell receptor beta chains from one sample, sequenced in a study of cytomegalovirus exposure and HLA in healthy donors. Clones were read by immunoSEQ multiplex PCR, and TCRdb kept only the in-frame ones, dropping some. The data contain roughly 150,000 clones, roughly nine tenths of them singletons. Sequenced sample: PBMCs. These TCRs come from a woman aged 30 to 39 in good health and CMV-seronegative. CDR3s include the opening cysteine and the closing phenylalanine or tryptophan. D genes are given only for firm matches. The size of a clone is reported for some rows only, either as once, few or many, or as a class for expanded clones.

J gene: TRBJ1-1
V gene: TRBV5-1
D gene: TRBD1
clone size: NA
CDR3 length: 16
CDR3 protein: CASSFSGQGMVTEAFF
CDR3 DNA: TGCGCCAGCAGCTTCTCCGGACAGGGGATGGTCACTGAAGCTTTCTTT

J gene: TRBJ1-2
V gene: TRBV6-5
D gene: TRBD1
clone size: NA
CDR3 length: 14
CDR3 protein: CASSYWRGRGGYTF
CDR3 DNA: TGTGCCAGCAGTTATTGGAGGGGGCGAGGAGGCTACACCTTC

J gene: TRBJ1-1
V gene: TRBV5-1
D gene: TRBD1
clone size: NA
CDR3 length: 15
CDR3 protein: CASSIKTGLNTEAFF
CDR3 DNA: TGCGCCAGCAGCATCAAGACAGGGCTGAACACTGAAGCTTTCTTT

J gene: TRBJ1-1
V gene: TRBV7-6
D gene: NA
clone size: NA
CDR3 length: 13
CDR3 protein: CASSFRGGSEAFF
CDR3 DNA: TGTGCCAGCAGCTTCCGGGGAGGGTCTGAAGCTTTCTTT

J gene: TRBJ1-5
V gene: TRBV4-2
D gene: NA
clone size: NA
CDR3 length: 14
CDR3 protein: CASSQPQGGQPQHF
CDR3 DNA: TGTGCCAGCAGCCAACCCCAGGGAGGTCAGCCCCAGCATTTT

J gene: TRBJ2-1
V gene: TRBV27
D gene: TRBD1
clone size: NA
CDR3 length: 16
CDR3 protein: CASSPLIGQGGNEQFF
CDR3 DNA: TGTGCCAGCAGTCCCCTAATCGGACAGGGGGGAAATGAGCAGTTCTTC

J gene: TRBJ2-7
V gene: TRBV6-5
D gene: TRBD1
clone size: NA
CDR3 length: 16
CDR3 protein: CASSSSPGQGDNEQYF
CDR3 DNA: TGTGCCAGCAGTTCCTCGCCCGGACAGGGTGACAACGAGCAGTACTTC

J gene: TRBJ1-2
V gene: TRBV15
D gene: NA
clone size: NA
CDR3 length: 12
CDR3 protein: CATSRDEAAATF
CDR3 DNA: TGTGCCACCAGCAGAGATGAGGCAGCAGCCACCTTC

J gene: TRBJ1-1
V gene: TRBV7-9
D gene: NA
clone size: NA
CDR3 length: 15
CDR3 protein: CASSLVEVRNTEAFF
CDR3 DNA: TGTGCCAGCAGCTTAGTTGAGGTACGAAACACTGAAGCTTTCTTT

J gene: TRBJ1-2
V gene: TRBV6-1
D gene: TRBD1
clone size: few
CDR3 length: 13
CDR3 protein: CASSEGQDYGYTF
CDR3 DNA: TGTGCCAGCAGTGAGGGACAGGACTATGGCTACACCTTC

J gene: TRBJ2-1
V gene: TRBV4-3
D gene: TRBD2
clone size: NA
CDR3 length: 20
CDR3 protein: CASSQDLTSGAISSYNEQFF
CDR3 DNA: TGCGCCAGCAGCCAAGATCTCACTAGCGGAGCCATCAGCTCCTACAATGAGCAGTTCTTC

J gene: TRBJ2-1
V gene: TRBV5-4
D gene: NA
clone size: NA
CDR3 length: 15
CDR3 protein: CASSPSATPYNEQFF
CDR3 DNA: TGTGCCAGCAGCCCCTCGGCCACCCCCTACAATGAGCAGTTCTTC

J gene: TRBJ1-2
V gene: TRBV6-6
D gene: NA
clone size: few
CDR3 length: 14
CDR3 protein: CASSQNREIDGYTF
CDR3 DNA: TGTGCCAGCAGTCAAAACAGGGAAATAGACGGCTACACCTTC

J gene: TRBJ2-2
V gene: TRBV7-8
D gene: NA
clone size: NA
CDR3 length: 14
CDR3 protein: CASIRTIDTGELFF
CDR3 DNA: TGTGCCAGCATCAGGACAATTGACACCGGGGAGCTGTTTTTT

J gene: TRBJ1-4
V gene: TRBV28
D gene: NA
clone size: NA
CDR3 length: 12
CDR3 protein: CASSLGTEKLFF
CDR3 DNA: TGTGCCAGCAGTTTGGGGACTGAAAAACTGTTTTTT

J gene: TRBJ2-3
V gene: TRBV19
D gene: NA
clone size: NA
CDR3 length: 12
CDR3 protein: CASSTQGDTQYF
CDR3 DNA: TGTGCCAGTAGTACACAGGGAGATACGCAGTATTTT

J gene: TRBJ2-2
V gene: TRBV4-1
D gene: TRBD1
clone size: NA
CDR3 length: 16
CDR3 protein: CASSQGQGLGTGELFF
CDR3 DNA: TGCGCCAGCAGCCAGGGACAGGGATTGGGCACCGGGGAGCTGTTTTTT

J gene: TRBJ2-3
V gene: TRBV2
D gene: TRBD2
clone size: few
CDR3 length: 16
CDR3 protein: CASRSDAGGQTDTQYF
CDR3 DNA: TGTGCCAGCAGAAGCGATGCGGGGGGGCAGACAGATACGCAGTATTTT

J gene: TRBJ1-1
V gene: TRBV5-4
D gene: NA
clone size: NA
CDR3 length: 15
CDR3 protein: CASSPSRAMNTEAFF
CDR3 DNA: TGTGCCAGCAGCCCGAGCAGGGCTATGAACACTGAAGCTTTCTTT

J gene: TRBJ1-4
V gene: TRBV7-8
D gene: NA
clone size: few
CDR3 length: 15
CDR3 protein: CASSLVSATNEKLFF
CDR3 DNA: TGTGCCAGCAGCTTAGTCTCCGCAACTAATGAAAAACTGTTTTTT

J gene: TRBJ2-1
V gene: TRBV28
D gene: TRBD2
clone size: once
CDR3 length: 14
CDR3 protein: CAITLAGGPYEQFF
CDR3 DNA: TGTGCCATAACCCTAGCGGGAGGGCCGTATGAGCAGTTCTTC

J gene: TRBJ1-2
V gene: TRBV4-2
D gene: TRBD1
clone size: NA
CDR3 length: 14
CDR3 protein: CASSQGRTGYGYTF
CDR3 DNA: TGTGCCAGCAGCCAAGGCCGGACAGGGTATGGCTACACCTTC

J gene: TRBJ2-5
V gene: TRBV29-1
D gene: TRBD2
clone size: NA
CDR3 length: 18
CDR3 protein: CSVGRLAGGPNHPETQYF
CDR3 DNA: TGCAGCGTTGGACGACTAGCGGGGGGGCCCAATCACCCAGAGACCCAGTACTTC

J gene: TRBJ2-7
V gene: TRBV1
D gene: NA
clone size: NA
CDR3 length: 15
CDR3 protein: CTSSCFRIGEGEQYF
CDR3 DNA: TGCACCAGCAGCTGTTTCCGGATAGGGGAGGGCGAGCAGTACTTC

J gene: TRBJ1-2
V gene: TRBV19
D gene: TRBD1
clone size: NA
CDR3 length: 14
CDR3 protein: CASSLSTGNYGYTF
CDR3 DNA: TGTGCCAGTAGTCTCTCGACAGGGAACTATGGCTACACCTTC

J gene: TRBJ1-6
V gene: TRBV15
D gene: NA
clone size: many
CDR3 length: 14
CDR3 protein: CATSKSREHSPLHF
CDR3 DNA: TGTGCCACCAGCAAATCTAGGGAGCATTCACCCCTCCACTTT

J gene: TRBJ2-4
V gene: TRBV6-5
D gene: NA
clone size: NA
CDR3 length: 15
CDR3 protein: CASSPGVLAKNIQYF
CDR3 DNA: TGTGCCAGCAGTCCTGGGGTACTAGCCAAAAACATTCAGTACTTC

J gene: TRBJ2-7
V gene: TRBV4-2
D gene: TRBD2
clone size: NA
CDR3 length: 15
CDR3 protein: CASSQGLANSYEQYF
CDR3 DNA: TGTGCCAGCAGCCAAGGACTAGCGAACTCCTACGAGCAGTACTTC

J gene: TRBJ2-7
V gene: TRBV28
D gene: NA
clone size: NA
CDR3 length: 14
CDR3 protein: CASTTRTSPYEQYF
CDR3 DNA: TGTGCCAGCACCACTAGAACTTCCCCCTACGAGCAGTACTTC

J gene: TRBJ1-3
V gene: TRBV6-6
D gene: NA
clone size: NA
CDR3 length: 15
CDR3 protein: CASRRDSDPGNTIYF
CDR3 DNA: TGTGCCAGCAGGCGGGATTCGGACCCTGGAAACACCATATATTTT

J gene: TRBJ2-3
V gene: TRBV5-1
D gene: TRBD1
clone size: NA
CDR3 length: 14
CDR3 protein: CASKGQGAPDTQYF
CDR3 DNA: TGCGCCAGCAAGGGACAGGGGGCCCCAGATACGCAGTATTTT

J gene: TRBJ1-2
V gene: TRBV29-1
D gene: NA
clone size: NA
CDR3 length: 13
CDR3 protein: CSAAAGVAYGYTF
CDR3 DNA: TGCAGCGCCGCAGCGGGGGTGGCCTATGGCTACACCTTC

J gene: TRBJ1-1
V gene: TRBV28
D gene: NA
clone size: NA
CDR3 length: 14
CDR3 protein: CASSGPGMNTEAFF
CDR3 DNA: TGTGCCAGCAGTGGGCCAGGAATGAACACTGAAGCTTTCTTT

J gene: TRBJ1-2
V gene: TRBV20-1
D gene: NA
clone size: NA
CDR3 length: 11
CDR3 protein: CSASDSYGYTF
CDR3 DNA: TGCAGTGCTAGCGACAGTTATGGCTACACCTTC

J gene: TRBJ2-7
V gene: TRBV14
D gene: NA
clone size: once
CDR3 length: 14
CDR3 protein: CASSQGLQGYEQYF
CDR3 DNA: TGTGCCAGCAGCCAGGGACTACAGGGTTACGAGCAGTACTTC

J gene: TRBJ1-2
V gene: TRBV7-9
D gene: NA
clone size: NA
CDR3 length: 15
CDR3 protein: CASKLGANPNYGYTF
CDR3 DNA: TGTGCCAGCAAGTTGGGAGCAAATCCTAACTATGGCTACACCTTC

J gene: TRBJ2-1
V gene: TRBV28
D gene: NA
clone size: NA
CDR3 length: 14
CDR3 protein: CASIDYVGRNEQFF
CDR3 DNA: TGTGCCAGCATTGACTACGTGGGGAGGAATGAGCAGTTCTTC

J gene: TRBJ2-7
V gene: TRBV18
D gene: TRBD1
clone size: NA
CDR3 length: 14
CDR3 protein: CASWGDRGRYEQYF
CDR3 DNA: TGTGCCAGCTGGGGCGACAGGGGTAGGTACGAGCAGTACTTC

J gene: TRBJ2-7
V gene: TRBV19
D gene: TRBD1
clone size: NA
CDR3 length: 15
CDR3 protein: CASSRTGSASYEQYF
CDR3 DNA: TGTGCCAGTAGTCGGACAGGCTCGGCCTCCTACGAGCAGTACTTC

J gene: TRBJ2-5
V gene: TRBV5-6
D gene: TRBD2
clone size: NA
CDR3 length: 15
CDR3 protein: CASSSGLAGQETQYF
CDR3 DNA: TGTGCCAGCAGCTCCGGACTAGCGGGGCAAGAGACCCAGTACTTC

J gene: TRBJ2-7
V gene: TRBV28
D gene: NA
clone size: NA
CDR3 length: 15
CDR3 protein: CASSFRARGSYEQYF
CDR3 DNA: TGTGCCAGCAGTTTTAGGGCCAGGGGCTCCTACGAGCAGTACTTC

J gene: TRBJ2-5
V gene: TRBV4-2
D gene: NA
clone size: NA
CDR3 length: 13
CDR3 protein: CASSQNQAETQYF
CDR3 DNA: TGTGCCAGCAGCCAAAACCAGGCAGAGACCCAGTACTTC

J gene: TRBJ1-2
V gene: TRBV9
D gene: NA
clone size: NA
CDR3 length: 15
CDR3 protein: CASSLRRDGFYGYTF
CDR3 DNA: TGTGCCAGCAGCCTCCGTAGGGACGGATTCTATGGCTACACCTTC

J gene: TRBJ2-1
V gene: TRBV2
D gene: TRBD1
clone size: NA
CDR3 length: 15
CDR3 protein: CASRVGQGFHNEQFF
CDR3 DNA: TGTGCCAGCAGAGTGGGACAGGGATTCCACAATGAGCAGTTCTTC

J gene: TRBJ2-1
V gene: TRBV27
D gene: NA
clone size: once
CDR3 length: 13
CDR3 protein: CASSSGLRNEQFF
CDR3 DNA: TGTGCCAGCAGTTCCGGACTACGGAATGAGCAGTTCTTC

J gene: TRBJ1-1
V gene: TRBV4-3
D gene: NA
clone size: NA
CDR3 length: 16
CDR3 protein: CASSQDRQETGTEAFF
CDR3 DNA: TGCGCCAGCAGCCAAGATCGACAGGAAACGGGAACTGAAGCTTTCTTT

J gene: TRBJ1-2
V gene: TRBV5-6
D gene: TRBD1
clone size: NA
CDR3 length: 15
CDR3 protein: CASSPTGQINYGYTF
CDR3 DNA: TGTGCCAGCAGCCCTACGGGACAGATTAACTATGGCTACACCTTC

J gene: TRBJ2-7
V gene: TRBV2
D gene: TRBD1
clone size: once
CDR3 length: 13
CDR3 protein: CAGGTGGSYEQYF
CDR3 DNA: TGTGCCGGTGGAACAGGGGGATCCTACGAGCAGTACTTC

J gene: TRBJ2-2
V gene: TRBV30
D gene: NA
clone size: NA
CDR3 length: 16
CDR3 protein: CAWSVAFGWNTGELFF
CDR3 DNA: TGTGCCTGGAGTGTAGCTTTCGGATGGAACACCGGGGAGCTGTTTTTT

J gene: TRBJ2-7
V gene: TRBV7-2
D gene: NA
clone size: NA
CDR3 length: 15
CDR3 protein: CASSLQPSSLHEQYF
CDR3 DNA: TGTGCCAGCAGCCTCCAGCCTAGCAGTCTCCACGAGCAGTACTTC

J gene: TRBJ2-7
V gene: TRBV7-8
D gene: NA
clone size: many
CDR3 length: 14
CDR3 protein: CASSLVRGSYEQYF
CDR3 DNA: TGTGCCAGCAGCTTAGTAAGGGGTTCCTACGAGCAGTACTTC

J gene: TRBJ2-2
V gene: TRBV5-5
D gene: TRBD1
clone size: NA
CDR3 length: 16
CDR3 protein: CASSYSGTVNTGELFF
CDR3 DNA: TGTGCCAGCAGCTACTCCGGGACAGTGAACACCGGGGAGCTGTTTTTT

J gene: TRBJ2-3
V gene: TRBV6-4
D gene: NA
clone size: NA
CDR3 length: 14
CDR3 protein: CASRAGGGSDTQYF
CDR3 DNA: TGTGCCAGCAGAGCCGGTGGGGGCTCAGATACGCAGTATTTT

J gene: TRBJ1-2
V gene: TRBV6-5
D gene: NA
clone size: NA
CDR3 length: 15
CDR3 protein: CASSYSSQPPYGYTF
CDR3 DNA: TGTGCCAGCAGTTACTCGAGTCAGCCACCCTATGGCTACACCTTC

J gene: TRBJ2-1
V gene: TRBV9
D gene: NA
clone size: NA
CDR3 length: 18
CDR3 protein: CASSVSVRASGQPGEQFF
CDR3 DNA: TGTGCCAGCAGCGTCTCGGTCAGGGCTAGCGGACAGCCTGGTGAGCAGTTCTTC